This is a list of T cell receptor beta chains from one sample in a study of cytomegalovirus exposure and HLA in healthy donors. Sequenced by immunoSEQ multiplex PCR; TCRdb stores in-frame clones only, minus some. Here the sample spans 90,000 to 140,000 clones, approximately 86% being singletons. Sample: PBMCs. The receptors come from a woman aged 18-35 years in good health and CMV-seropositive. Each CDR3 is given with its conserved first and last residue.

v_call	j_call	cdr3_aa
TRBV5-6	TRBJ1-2	CASSLARTGRGGYTF
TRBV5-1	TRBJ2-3	CASGGQGTSWDTQYF
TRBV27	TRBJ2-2	CASSLRVNTGELFF
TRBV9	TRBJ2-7	CASSVAPGTWDEQYF
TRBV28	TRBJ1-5	CASSFLTDREGQPQHF
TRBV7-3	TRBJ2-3	CASSLGAGVTDTQYF
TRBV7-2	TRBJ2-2	CATPVLGTSGDANTGELFF
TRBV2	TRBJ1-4	CASRPGSEKLFF
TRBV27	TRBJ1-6	CASSLRGGALHF
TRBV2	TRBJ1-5	CASSKQGLKQPQHF
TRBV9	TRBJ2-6	CASSAWGTKGANVLTF
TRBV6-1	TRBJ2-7	CASKPSGGGAEQYF
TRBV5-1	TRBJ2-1	CASSFGSLADYNEQFF
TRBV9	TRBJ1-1	CASSARDSLNTEAFF
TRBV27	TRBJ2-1	CASSLREAQNEQFF
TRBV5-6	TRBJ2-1	CASSLYRLTSDEQFF
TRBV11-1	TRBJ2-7	CASSSFGGRTDEQYF
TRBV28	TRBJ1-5	CASSPFGTNQPQHF
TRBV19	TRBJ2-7	CASSINNRAYEQYF
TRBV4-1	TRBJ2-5	CASRSLTGGKETQYF
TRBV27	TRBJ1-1	CASSKGRHPVNTEAFF
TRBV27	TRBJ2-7	CASMMAGDTYEQYF
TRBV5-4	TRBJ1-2	CASSLQGESYTF
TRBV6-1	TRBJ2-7	CASRGTGRAYEQYF
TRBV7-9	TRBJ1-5	CASSPLPKTGSNQPQHF
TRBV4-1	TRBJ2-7	CASSQTPGTAYEQYF
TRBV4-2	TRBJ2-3	CASSRNSGSTDTQYF
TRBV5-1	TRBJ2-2	CASSSRGPTNTGELFF
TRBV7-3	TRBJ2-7	CASSPTSGVGASEQYF
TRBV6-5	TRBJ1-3	CASSYSVASGNTIYF
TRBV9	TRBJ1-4	CASSVGQGARGEKLFF
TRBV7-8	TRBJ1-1	CASSLGSSLQAEAFF
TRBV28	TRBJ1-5	CASSLSRQGLQPQHF
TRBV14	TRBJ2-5	CASSQYRWETQYF
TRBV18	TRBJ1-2	CASSPETYGYTF
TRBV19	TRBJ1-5	CASSIRGGQPQHF
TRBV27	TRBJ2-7	CASRGDRGPSYEQYF
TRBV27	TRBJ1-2	CASTHPGGAYGYTF
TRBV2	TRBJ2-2	CASKRTGSTGELFF
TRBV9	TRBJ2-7	CASSVGSRAKGYEQYF
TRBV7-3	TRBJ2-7	CASSPSGQSYEQYF
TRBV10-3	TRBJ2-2	CAISGGQRRNTGELFF
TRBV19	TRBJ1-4	CASSPDRVEKLFF
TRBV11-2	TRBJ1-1	CASSLSAGGNTEAFF
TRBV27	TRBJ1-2	CASSSGQGRGYGYTF